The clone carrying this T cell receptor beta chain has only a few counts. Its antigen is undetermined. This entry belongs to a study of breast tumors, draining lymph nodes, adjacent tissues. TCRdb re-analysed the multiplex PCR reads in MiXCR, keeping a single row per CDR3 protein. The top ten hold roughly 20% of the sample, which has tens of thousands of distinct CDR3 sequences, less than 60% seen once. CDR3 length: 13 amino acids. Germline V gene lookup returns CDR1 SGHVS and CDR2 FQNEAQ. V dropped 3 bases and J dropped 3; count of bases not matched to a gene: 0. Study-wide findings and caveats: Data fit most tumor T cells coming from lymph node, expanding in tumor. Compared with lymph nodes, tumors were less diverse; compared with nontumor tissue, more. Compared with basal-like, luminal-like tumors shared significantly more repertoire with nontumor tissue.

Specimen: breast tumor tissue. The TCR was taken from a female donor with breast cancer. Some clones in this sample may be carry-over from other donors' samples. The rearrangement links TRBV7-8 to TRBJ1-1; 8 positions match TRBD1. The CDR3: CASSLTGDTEAFF. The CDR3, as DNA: TGTGCCAGCAGCTTGACAGGGGACACTGAAGCTTTCTTT.